These 8 T cell receptor beta chains originate from one sample sequenced in a study of response to subunit inactivated influenza vaccine. TCRdb reanalysed the RT-PCR reads using MiXCR and keeps one entry per CDR3 protein. The repertoire consists of over 650,000 distinct CDR3 sequences, with roughly 20% occurring once and the leading ten covering approximately 11%. The sequenced sample was PBMCs from blood, obtained about 5 days after vaccination. The receptors shown here come from a man in his fifties who received an inactivated influenza vaccine.

The table lists this clonotype with a few counts. The chain links TRBV20-1 to TRBJ2-7; D may match TRBD1 or TRBD2 (5 bases each). Trimming shortened V by 5 bases and J by 1 base, and 15 bases separated the two germline ends. This CDR3 spans 14 amino acids. The germline V gene has CDR1 DFQATT and CDR2 SNEGSKA (reference sequence). CDR3 region: CSAQGRAGSYEQYF. DNA for the CDR3: TGCAGTGCTCAGGGTCGGGCGGGTTCCTACGAGCAGTACTTC.

This chain uses TRBV20-1 with TRBJ2-1; tentative D call: TRBD2 (6 bases). Trimming stripped 0 bases from V and 0 bases from J, with 12 bases between. The germline CDR1 and CDR2 sequences are DFQATT and SNEGSKA (reference sequence). This CDR3 contains 16 residues. CDR3 in DNA: TGCAGTGCTAGAGACCTCGGACTAAGCTCCTACAATGAGCAGTTCTTC. It is translated as CSARDLGLSSYNEQFF.

The genes are TRBV7-3 and TRBJ2-1; 7 bases align to TRBD2. The CDR3 runs to 18 residues. Germline-derived CDR1 and CDR2 are SGHTA and FQGTGA. Germline trimming cut 0 bases from V and 7 bases from J; bases unmatched to any gene: 15. The CDR3 reads CASSLTPGLREGRNEQFF. CDR3 in DNA: TGTGCCAGCAGCTTAACTCCGGGTTTGAGGGAGGGACGTAATGAGCAGTTCTTC.

V usage is TRBV7-2 and J usage is TRBJ2-7; D is unclear. Per germline, CDR1 SGHTA and CDR2 FQGNSA. This CDR3 comprises 13 residues. The V gene lost 5 bases and the J gene lost 2 bases, with 10 bases spanning the gap. CDR3 protein: CASSPVGTYEQYF. The DNA for the CDR3 is TGTGCCAGCAGCCCCGTGGGAACCTACGAGCAGTACTTC.

This clonotype was counted between two and nine times. CDR3 nucleotide sequence: TGTGCCAGCAGTTTTTCCGGCCCCAAAGAGACCCAGTACTTC. Its translation is CASSFSGPKETQYF. The chain has TRBV12-3 or TRBV12-4 and TRBJ2-5; D is uncertain. The V gene lost 3 bases and the J gene lost 3 bases, with 11 bases spanning the gap. The CDR3 extends over 14 amino acids.

This clonotype was found many times. The chain links TRBV11-2 to TRBJ1-4; D is undetermined. The germline gives CDR1 SGHAT, CDR2 FQNNGV. The V and J ends lost 1 base and 8 bases respectively, with 8 bases between them. This CDR3 comprises 13 residues. CDR3 DNA sequence: TGTGCCAGCAGCTTAGTTTCGCAGGAAAAACTGTTTTTT. Its translation: CASSLVSQEKLFF.

The genes are TRBV5-1 and TRBJ2-1; a weak D match, TRBD1 (6 bases). V was trimmed by 0 bases and J by 5 bases, leaving 12 bases between them. This CDR3 has 15 amino acids. Germline V gene lookup returns CDR1 SGHRS and CDR2 YFSETQ. The DNA for the CDR3 is TGCGCCAGCAGCTTGGCCGGGCAGGGGAACAATGAGCAGTTCTTC. Translation: CASSLAGQGNNEQFF.

A few counts support this clonotype. The chain combines TRBV20-1 with TRBJ2-6; no definite D call. The CDR3 contains 16 residues. With 6 bases removed from V and 0 bases from J, the gap between germline ends came to 15 bases. Germline V lookup: CDR1 DFQATT, CDR2 SNEGSKA (reference sequence). The CDR3 loop is CSAAGRPSSGANVLTF. CDR3 bases: TGCAGTGCAGCCGGTCGGCCGAGCTCTGGGGCCAACGTCCTGACTTTC.